This entry concerns a single T cell receptor (beta chain). The target antigen is unknown. Since a much larger clone is just one base distant, this may be a read error. Germline values: CDR1 KGHSH, CDR2 LQKENI. This CDR3 region has 12 residues. Time point denoted: newly diagnosed GD, antithyroid drugs for less than 3 months. PBMCs were the source of the RNA used for TCR sequencing. In Xi'an, China, an endocrinology department was the source of patients. Building of the TCR beta libraries involved iRepertoire HTBI primers and Arm-PCR of CDR3 regions. TCRdb redid the calling of the multiplex PCR reads with MiXCR, one entry per CDR3 protein. The sample carries under 450,000 distinct CDR3 sequences, about 11% recorded once. This sample stems from a study of regulatory T cells in long-lasting Graves disease. Study-wide results and limits: It is possible that accuracy was reduced by the small size of the sample.

These data also formed part of another study, on T cells in Graves' hyperthyroidism and ophthalmopathy. Per that paper: Clinical symptoms, serum thyroxine, TRAb, thyroid ultrasound and orbital computed tomography established diagnosis.

Sequencing used peripheral blood mononuclear cells (PBMCs), obtained at new diagnosis, from a patient treated with antithyroid drugs. This chain joins TRBV18 and TRBJ1-5; 10 bases line up with TRBD1. The TCR comes from a woman under 30 with Graves disease. CDR3 coding DNA: TGTCCCAGCTCACAAGGACAGGGGGGACAGCATTTT. Amino acid sequence: CPSSQGQGGQHF.